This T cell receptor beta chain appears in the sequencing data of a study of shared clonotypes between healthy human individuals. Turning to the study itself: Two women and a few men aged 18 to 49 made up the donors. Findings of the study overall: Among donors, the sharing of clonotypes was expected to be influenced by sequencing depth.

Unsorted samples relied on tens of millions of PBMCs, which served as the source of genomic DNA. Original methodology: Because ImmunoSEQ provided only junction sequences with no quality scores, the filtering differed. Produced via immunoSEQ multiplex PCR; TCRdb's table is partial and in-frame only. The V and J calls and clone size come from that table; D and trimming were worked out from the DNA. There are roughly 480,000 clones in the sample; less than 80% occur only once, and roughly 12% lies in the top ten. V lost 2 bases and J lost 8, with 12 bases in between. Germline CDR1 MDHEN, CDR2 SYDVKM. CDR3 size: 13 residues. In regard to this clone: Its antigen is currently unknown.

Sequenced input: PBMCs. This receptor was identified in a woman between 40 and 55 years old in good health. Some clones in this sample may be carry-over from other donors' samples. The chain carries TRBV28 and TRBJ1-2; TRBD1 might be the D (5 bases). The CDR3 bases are TGTGCCAGCAGTTTAGGGGGTTCGTCCGGCTACACCTTC. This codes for CASSLGGSSGYTF.